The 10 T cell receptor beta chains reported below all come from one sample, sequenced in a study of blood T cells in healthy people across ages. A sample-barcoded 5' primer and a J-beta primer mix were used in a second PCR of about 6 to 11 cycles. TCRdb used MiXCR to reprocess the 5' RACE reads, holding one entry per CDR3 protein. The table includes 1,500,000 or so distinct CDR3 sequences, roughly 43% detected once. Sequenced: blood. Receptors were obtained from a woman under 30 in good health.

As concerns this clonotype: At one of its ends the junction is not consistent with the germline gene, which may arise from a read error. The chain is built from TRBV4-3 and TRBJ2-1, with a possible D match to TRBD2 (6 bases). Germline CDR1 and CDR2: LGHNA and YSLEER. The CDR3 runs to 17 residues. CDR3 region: CTSSRGLSGGTYNEQFF. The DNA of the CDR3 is TGCACCAGCAGCCGCGGCCTCAGCGGCGGGACCTACAATGAGCAGTTCTTC.

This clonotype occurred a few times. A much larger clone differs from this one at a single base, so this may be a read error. The CDR3 loop is CASSSNSPPHF. In DNA form, the CDR3 reads TGTGCCAGCAGCTCCAATTCACCCCCCCACTTT. The chain links TRBV7-9 to TRBJ1-6; D unresolved. The germline V gene encodes CDR1 SEHNR and CDR2 FQNEAQ (reference sequence). The CDR3 is 11 amino acids.

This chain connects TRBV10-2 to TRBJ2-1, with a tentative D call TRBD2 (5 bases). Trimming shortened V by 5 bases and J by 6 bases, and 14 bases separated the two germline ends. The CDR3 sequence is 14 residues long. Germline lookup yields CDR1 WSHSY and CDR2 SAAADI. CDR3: CASSPTGKSNEQFF. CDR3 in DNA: TGCGCCAGCAGTCCTACCGGGAAATCCAATGAGCAGTTCTTC.

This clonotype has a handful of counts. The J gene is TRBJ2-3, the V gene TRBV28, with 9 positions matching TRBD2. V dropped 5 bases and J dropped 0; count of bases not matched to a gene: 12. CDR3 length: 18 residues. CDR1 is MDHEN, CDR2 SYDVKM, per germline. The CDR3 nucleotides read TGTGCCAGCAGTCATGGCGGGAGGGCCCCCGGTAGCACAGATACGCAGTATTTT. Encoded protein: CASSHGGRAPGSTDTQYF.

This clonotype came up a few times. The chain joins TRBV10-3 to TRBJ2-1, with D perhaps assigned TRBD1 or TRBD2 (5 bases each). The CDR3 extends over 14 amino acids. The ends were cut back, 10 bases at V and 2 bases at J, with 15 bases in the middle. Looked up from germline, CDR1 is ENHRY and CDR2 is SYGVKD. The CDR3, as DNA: TGTGCCACCCGAGGGGTCGATACCTACAATGAGCAGTTCTTC. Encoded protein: CATRGVDTYNEQFF.

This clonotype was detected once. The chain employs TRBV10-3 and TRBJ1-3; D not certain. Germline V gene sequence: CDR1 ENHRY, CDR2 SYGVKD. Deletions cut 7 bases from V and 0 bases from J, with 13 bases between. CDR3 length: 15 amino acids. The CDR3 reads CAINPGTSSGNTIYF. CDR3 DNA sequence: TGTGCCATCAACCCCGGAACGAGCTCTGGAAACACCATATATTTT.

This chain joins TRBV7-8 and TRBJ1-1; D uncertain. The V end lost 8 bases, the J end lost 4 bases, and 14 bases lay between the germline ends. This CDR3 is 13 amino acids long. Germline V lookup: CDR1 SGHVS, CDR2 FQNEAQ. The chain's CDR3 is CASARVGITEAFF. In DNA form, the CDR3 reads TGTGCCAGCGCTCGGGTGGGGATCACTGAAGCTTTCTTT.

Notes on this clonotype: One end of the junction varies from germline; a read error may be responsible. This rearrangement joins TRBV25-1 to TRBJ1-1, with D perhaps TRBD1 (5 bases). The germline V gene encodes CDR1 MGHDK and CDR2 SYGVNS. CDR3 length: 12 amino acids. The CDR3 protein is CASSEVGTESFF. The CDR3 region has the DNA TGTGCCAGCAGTGAGGTCGGGACTGAATCTTTCTTT.

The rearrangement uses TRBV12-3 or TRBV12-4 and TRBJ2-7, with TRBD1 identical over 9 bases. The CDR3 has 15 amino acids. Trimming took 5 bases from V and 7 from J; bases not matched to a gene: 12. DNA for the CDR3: TGTGCCAGCAGTGGGGACAGGGACGGCTACAATGAGCAGTACTTC. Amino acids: CASSGDRDGYNEQYF.

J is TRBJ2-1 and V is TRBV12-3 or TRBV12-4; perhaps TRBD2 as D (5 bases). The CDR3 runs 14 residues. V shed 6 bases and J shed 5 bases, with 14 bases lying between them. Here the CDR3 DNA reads TGTGCCAGCAGCCGAGGGTCCGCAAACAATGAGCAGTTCTTC. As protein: CASSRGSANNEQFF.